One and the same sample provided the 2 T cell receptor beta chains below, sequenced in a study of blood T cell repertoires in COVID-19 (dated by TCRdb to 2019 to 2021). Library prep was done by the immunoSEQ multiplex PCR assay. TCRdb obtained this table from immuneACCESS and retained in-frame rearrangements with V and J assigned. These tables miss some clones; where compared with another copy, unresolved V genes account for less than half of the shortfall, and the remainder is unexplained. This sample lists some 250,000 clones; around 88% were detected once. The ten largest clones take up under 9.5% of the sample. Input material: PBMCs or T cells enriched from blood (not recorded which). The source of these receptors is a man aged 40-50 years who had recovered from COVID-19.

The genes are TRBV24-1 and TRBJ2-1; 13 nucleotides agree with TRBD2. The CDR3 contains 16 residues. From germline, CDR1 is KGHDR and CDR2 SFDVKD. J lost 7 bases, V lost 3 bases, and 5 bases had no gene match. CDR3 amino acids: CATSDLLAGGGNEQFF. The CDR3 DNA reads TGTGCCACCAGTGATCTACTAGCGGGAGGGGGAAATGAGCAGTTCTTC.

The genes are TRBV28 and TRBJ1-2; unclear D gene. The V end was cut by 2 bases, the J end by 6 bases, with 19 bases between. Germline loops: CDR1 MDHEN, CDR2 SYDVKM. The CDR3 loop spans 16 amino acids. The CDR3 here is CASSLEGPGNSDGYTF. The CDR3 DNA reads as TGTGCCAGCAGTTTAGAAGGGCCGGGGAATTCTGATGGCTACACCTTC.